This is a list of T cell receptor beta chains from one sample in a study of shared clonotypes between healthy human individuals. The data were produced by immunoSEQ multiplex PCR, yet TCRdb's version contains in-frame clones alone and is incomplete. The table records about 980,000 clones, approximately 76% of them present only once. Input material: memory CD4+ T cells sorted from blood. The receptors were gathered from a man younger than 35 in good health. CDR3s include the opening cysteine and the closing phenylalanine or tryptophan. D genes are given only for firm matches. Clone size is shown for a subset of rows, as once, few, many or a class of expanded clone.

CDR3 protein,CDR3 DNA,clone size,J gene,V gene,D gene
CAWSEGHTLNTEAFF,TGTGCCTGGAGTGAGGGACACACTTTGAACACTGAAGCTTTCTTT,few,TRBJ1-1,TRBV30,NA
CSVGTGGVRETQYF,TGCAGCGTGGGCACAGGGGGCGTCCGAGAGACCCAGTACTTC,NA,TRBJ2-5,TRBV29-1,TRBD1
CASSQVAGRDEQFF,TGCGCCAGCAGCCAGGTAGCGGGAAGGGATGAGCAGTTCTTC,NA,TRBJ2-1,TRBV5-1,TRBD2
CAISEGLTGNYGYTF,TGTGCCATCAGTGAAGGACTCACGGGTAACTATGGCTACACCTTC,NA,TRBJ1-2,TRBV10-3,NA
CASSLRETQYF,TGTGCCAGCAGCTTACGGGAGACCCAGTACTTC,few,TRBJ2-5,TRBV11-2,NA
CAWSALTSGTDTQYF,TGTGCCTGGAGTGCTTTGACTAGCGGCACAGATACGCAGTATTTT,once,TRBJ2-3,TRBV30,TRBD2
CASSYGQASRETQYF,TGTGCCAGCAGTTACGGACAGGCTTCGAGGGAGACCCAGTACTTC,NA,TRBJ2-5,TRBV6-5,TRBD1
CASSLGGRSYGYTF,TGTGCCAGCAGCTTAGGCGGGAGGTCCTATGGCTACACCTTC,NA,TRBJ1-2,TRBV7-2,NA
CASSPDSIAKNIQYF,TGTGCCAGCAGCCCAGACAGTATAGCCAAAAACATTCAGTACTTC,few,TRBJ2-4,TRBV6-6,NA
CASSSVTGTEQYF,TGTGCCAGCAGCTCCGTTACCGGGACCGAGCAGTACTTC,once,TRBJ2-7,TRBV7-2,NA
CASSHQGPTNYEQYF,TGTGCCAGCAGCCACCAGGGACCGACGAACTACGAGCAGTACTTC,NA,TRBJ2-7,TRBV5-4,NA
CASSPDSVQDTQYF,TGCGCCAGCAGCCCGGACAGTGTGCAAGATACGCAGTATTTT,NA,TRBJ2-3,TRBV5-1,NA
CASSPWNKNIQYF,TGTGCCAGCAGCCCCTGGAACAAAAACATTCAGTACTTC,once,TRBJ2-4,TRBV7-9,NA
CASSFLTSSGSRTDTQYF,TGTGCCAGCAGCTTTCTAACTTCTAGCGGGAGTCGCACAGATACGCAGTATTTT,NA,TRBJ2-3,TRBV7-2,TRBD2
CASSLTGTAYEQYF,TGCGCCAGCAGCTTGACCGGGACAGCCTACGAGCAGTACTTC,NA,TRBJ2-7,TRBV5-1,TRBD1
CASKQGHTGELFF,TGTGCCAGCAAACAGGGACACACCGGGGAGCTGTTTTTT,NA,TRBJ2-2,TRBV7-9,NA
CASSSGGLKTQYF,TGTGCCAGCAGTTCCGGGGGGCTAAAGACCCAGTACTTC,NA,TRBJ2-5,TRBV27,NA
CASSDVKRADGYTF,TGTGCCAGCAGTGACGTGAAGAGGGCGGATGGCTACACCTTC,NA,TRBJ1-2,TRBV6-1,NA
CASGRGNEQFF,TGTGCCAGCGGGCGAGGCAATGAGCAGTTCTTC,NA,TRBJ2-1,TRBV11-3,NA
CASSLGVAGELFF,TGTGCCAGCAGCCTCGGGGTAGCCGGGGAGCTGTTTTTT,NA,TRBJ2-2,TRBV7-2,NA
CASRVILAGPSSGNTIYF,TGTGCCAGTAGGGTTATACTGGCGGGACCTAGCTCTGGAAACACCATATATTTT,NA,TRBJ1-3,TRBV19,NA
CASSTTFPQGASAGNTIYF,TGTGCCAGTAGTACAACCTTCCCACAGGGGGCATCGGCTGGAAACACCATATATTTT,NA,TRBJ1-3,TRBV19,TRBD1
CASSRRSGDTGELFF,TGTGCCAGCAGCCGGAGGTCTGGGGATACCGGGGAGCTGTTTTTT,NA,TRBJ2-2,TRBV7-9,NA
CASSSQGLGSYEQYF,TGTGCCAGCAGCTCACAAGGTCTCGGTTCCTACGAGCAGTACTTC,few,TRBJ2-7,TRBV7-9,NA
CAWSRGAYEQYF,TGTGCCTGGAGTAGAGGAGCTTACGAGCAGTACTTC,NA,TRBJ2-7,TRBV30,NA
CASSFGGPESYSNQPQHF,TGTGCCAGCAGTTTTGGGGGTCCTGAATCGTATAGCAATCAGCCCCAGCATTTT,NA,TRBJ1-5,TRBV28,NA
CASGAGGSYNEQFF,TGTGCCAGCGGAGCGGGGGGGTCCTACAATGAGCAGTTCTTC,NA,TRBJ2-1,TRBV11-2,TRBD2
CASTIIAAQYF,TGTGCCAGCACAATAATAGCGGCGCAGTACTTC,NA,TRBJ2-7,TRBV2,NA
CASRDRDKKKDEQYF,TGTGCCAGCAGGGATAGGGACAAAAAGAAGGACGAGCAGTACTTC,NA,TRBJ2-7,TRBV6-1,NA
CATSPGTNYGYTF,TGTGCCACATCCCCAGGGACCAACTATGGCTACACCTTC,NA,TRBJ1-2,TRBV10-3,NA
CASSAHRGTNEKLFF,TGTGCCAGCAGTGCCCACAGGGGAACTAATGAAAAACTGTTTTTT,NA,TRBJ1-4,TRBV25-1,TRBD1
CAISEGGRSSYNSPLHF,TGTGCCATCAGTGAGGGGGGCCGCAGCTCCTATAATTCACCCCTCCACTTT,NA,TRBJ1-6,TRBV10-3,NA
CAWNQEETQYF,TGTGCCTGGAACCAGGAAGAGACCCAGTACTTC,NA,TRBJ2-5,TRBV30,NA
CASSTNRGGNTEAFF,TGCGCCAGCAGCACGAATAGGGGGGGAAACACTGAAGCTTTCTTT,NA,TRBJ1-1,TRBV5-1,NA
CASSGFGVEQYF,TGTGCCAGCAGTGGGTTTGGGGTCGAGCAGTACTTC,NA,TRBJ2-7,TRBV25-1,NA